The clone carrying this TCR beta chain was seen a handful of times. This sample is part of a study of blood T cell repertoires in COVID-19. Whole-study context: Whether acute or convalescent, the COVID-19 samples came from the United States, Italy and Spain.

Sequencing was performed with immunoSEQ multiplex PCR; in TCRdb, only in-frame clones are kept and a portion is missing. The table lists fewer than 60,000 clones, around 84% of them singletons, with over 10% in the top ten. Trimming took off 7 bases at V and 6 bases at J, with 12 bases between the two ends. The CDR3 loop spans 13 amino acids. Germline CDR1 and CDR2: WNHNN and SYGVQD (reference sequence). The TCR originated in a woman older than 75 with acute or convalescent COVID-19. The V gene is TRBV10-1, the J gene TRBJ2-2; a weak D match, TRBD1 (5 bases). The material sequenced was peripheral blood. The CDR3 protein is CASNQGLSGELFF. DNA for the CDR3: TGCGCCAGCAACCAGGGTCTCTCCGGGGAGCTGTTTTTT.